The 9 T cell receptor beta chains below all came from one sample that was sequenced in a study of cytomegalovirus exposure and HLA in healthy donors. 13 Jbeta primers and 60 Vbeta primers were used for the PCR. Sequencing was performed with immunoSEQ multiplex PCR; in TCRdb, only in-frame clones are kept and a portion is missing. The sample shows 200,000 or so clones, roughly 70% of them seen only once. The specimen was PBMCs. The receptors were gathered from a man aged 40-49 years in good health and CMV-seropositive.

The chain combines TRBV5-4 with TRBJ2-5; 8 bases match TRBD1. The J call is doubtful: the DNA matches TRBJ2-7 better. The CDR3 length is 13 residues. Germline CDR1 SGHNT, CDR2 YYREEE (reference sequence). DNA of the CDR3: TGTGCCAGCAGCACCACACAGGGGGACGAGCAGTACTTC. This codes for CASSTTQGDEQYF.

The chain uses TRBV5-1 and TRBJ2-5; TRBD1 matches at 10 bases. The J call may be in error: the DNA end matches TRBJ2-7 better. The CDR3 extends over 12 amino acids. Germline loops: CDR1 SGHRS, CDR2 YFSETQ. This CDR3 is CASSGTGDEQYF. CDR3 bases: TGCGCCAGCAGCGGGACAGGGGACGAGCAGTACTTC.

A single count supports this clone. The rearrangement links TRBV14 to TRBJ2-7, with TRBD1 as a possible D gene (5 bases). Trimming removed 3 bases from V and 6 bases from J, with 15 bases in between. The CDR3 totals 14 residues. The germline V gene encodes CDR1 SGHDN and CDR2 FVKESK. The CDR3 loop is CASSQRQYSSEQYF. The CDR3 DNA follows: TGTGCCAGCAGCCAGAGACAGTACTCCAGCGAGCAGTACTTC.

This clone was detected only once. The chain combines TRBV15 with TRBJ1-4; a possible D gene is TRBD1 (5 bases). This CDR3 is 19 amino acids long. Germline V gene data show CDR1 as LNHNV and CDR2 as YYDKDF (reference sequence). V was clipped by 10 bases and J by 1 base, with 28 bases between them. The DNA for the CDR3 is TGTGCCATCGAAAGACCATCGACAGTTTACATTGGAACTAATGAAAAACTGTTTTTT. It yields the protein CAIERPSTVYIGTNEKLFF.

In DNA form, the CDR3 reads TGTGCCATCAGGGGGACAGGGGACGATACGCAGTATTTT. Amino acids: CAIRGTGDDTQYF. The chain joins TRBV10-3 to TRBJ2-3, with 10 bases identical to TRBD1. Trimming at V came to 6 bases and at J to 6 bases, leaving 3 bases not matched to a gene. This CDR3 comprises 13 residues. The germline V gene encodes CDR1 ENHRY and CDR2 SYGVKD.

At least ten counts were recorded for this clone. The chain uses TRBV7-6 and TRBJ1-5; D is uncertain. The germline gives CDR1 SGHVS, CDR2 FNYEAQ. V was pared by 0 bases and J by 6 bases, with 15 bases between. The CDR3 length is 16 residues. The CDR3 bases are TGTGCCAGCAGCTTAGCGGTTGCCGGGAGCCCTCAGCCCCAGCATTTT. Residues: CASSLAVAGSPQPQHF. Combining the CDR3 with reference TRBV7-6 and TRBJ1-5 gives the whole variable domain GAGVSQSPRYKVTKRGQDVALRCDPISGHVSLYWYRQALGQGPEFLTYFNYEAQQDKSGLPNDRFSAERPEGSISTLTIQRTEQRDSAMYRCASSLAVAGSPQPQHFGDGTRLSIL.

The table lists this clone with a count of one. The rearrangement joins TRBV7-8 to TRBJ1-3; D gene ambiguous. CDR1 SGHVS and CDR2 FQNEAQ come from the germline V gene. Trimming took off 5 bases at V and 0 bases at J, with 14 bases between the two ends. The CDR3 has 16 residues. CDR3: CASSTQGSISGNTIYF. Written as DNA, the CDR3 is TGTGCCAGCAGCACCCAAGGTAGCATCTCTGGAAACACCATATATTTT.

This clone was seen only a few times. The genes are TRBV5-6 and TRBJ2-5; perhaps TRBD2 as D (6 bases). This CDR3 is 13 amino acids long. Germline V gives CDR1 SGHDT, CDR2 YYEEEE. Trimming took 0 bases from V and 5 from J, leaving 8 bases between them. The CDR3 here is CASSLGGGETQYF. The CDR3 DNA reads as TGTGCCAGCAGCTTGGGCGGAGGGGAGACCCAGTACTTC.

The chain joins TRBV27 to TRBJ2-7; D is ambiguous. This CDR3 has 11 residues. Trimming removed 5 bases from V and 3 bases from J, with 5 bases in between. Germline loops: CDR1 MNHEY, CDR2 SMNVEV (reference sequence). CDR3 sequence reads: CASSDNYEQYF. The CDR3 DNA is TGTGCCAGCAGTGACAACTACGAGCAGTACTTC.